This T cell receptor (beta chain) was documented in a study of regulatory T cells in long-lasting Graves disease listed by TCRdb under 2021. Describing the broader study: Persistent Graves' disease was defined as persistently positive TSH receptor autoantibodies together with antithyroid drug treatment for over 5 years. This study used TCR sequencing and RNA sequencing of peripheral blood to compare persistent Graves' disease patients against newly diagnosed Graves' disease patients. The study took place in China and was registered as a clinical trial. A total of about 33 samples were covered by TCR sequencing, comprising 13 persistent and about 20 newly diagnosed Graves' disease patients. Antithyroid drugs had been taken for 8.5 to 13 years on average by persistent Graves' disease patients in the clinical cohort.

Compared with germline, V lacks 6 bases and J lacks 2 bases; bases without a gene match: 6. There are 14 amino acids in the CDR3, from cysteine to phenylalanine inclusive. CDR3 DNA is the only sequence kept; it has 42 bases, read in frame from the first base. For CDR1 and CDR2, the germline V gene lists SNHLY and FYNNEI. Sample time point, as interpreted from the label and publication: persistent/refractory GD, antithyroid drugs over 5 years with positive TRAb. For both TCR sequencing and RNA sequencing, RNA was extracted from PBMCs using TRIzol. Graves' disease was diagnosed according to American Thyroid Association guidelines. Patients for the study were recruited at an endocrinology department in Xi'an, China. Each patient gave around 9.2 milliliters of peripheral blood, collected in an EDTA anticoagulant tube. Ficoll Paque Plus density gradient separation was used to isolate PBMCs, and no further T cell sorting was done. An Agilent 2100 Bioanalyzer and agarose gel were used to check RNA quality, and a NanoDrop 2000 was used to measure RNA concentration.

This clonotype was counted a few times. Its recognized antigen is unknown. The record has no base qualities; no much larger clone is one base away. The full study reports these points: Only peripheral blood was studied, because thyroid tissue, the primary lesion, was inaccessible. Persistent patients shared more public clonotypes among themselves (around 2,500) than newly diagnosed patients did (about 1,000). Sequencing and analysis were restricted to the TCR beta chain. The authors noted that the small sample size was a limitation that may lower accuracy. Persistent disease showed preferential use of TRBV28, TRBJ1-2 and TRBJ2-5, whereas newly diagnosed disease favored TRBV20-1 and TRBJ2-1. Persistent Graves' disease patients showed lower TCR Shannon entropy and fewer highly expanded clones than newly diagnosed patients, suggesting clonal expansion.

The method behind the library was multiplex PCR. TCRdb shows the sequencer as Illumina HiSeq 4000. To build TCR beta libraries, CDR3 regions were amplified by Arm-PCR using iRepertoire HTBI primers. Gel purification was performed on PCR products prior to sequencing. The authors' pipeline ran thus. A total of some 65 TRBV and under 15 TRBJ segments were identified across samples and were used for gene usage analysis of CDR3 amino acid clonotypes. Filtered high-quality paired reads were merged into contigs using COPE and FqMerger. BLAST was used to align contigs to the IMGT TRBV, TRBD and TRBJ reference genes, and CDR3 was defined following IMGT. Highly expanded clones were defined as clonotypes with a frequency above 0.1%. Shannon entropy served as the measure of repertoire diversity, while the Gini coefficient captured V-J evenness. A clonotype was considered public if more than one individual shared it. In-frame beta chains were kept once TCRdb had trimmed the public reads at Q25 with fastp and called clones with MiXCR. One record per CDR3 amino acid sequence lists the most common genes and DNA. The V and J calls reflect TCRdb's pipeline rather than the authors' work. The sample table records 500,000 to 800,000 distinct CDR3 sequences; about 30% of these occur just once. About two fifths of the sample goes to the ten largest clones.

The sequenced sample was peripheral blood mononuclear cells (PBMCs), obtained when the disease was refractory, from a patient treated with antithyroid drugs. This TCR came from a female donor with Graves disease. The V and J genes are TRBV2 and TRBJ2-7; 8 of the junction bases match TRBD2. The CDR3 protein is CASSGRAVTYEQYF. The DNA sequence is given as TGTGCCAGCAGCGGGAGGGCCGTGACCTACGAGCAGTACTTC.